The present T cell receptor (beta chain) was sequenced within a study of regulatory T cells. Whole-study findings and limits: Patient repertoires had restricted TRB V-J pairs and skewed V and J usage, most in Tregs. In CD3G-deficient patients, conventional CD4+ T cells were enriched for hydrophobic CDR3 residues at positions 6 and 7.

Autoimmunity was present in every CD3G-deficient patient, worse in two. Patients aged 2 to 39 years had fewer naive T cells. Regulatory (CD25-high CD127-low) and conventional (CD25-low CD127-high) CD4+ T cells were sorted separately. Primers: 52 TRBV forward and 13 TRBJ reverse. Generated by immunoSEQ multiplex PCR, the TCRdb table keeps only in-frame clones and is missing some. The sample carries almost 30,000 clones, 85% to 95% recorded once. The V end lost 11 bases, the J end lost 0 bases, and 13 bases lay between the germline ends. Germline V gene lookup returns CDR1 WNHNN and CDR2 SYGVQD (reference sequence). The CDR3 contains 14 residues. This clone was counted once. Its target is not known.

Sequencing was done on a sample of conventional CD4+ T cells sorted from blood. V and J are TRBV10-1 and TRBJ1-4, with D possibly being TRBD1 (6 bases). The clonotype originates from a person aged 18 to 35 with CD3G deficiency. CDR3 region: CAAWNRATNEKLFF. Written as DNA, the CDR3 is TGCGCCGCATGGAACAGGGCAACTAATGAAAAACTGTTTTTT.